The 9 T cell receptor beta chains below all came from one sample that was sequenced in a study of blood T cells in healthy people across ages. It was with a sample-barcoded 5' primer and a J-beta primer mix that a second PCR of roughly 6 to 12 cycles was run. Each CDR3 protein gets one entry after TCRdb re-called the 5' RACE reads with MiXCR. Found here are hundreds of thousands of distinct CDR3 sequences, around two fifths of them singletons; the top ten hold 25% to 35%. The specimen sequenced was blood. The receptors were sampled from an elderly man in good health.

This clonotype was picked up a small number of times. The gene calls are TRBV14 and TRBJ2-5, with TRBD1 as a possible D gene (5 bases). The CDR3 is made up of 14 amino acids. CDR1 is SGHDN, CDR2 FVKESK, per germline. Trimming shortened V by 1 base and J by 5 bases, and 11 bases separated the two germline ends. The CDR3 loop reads CASSQVGQQETQYF. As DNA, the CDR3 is TGTGCCAGCAGCCAAGTGGGGCAACAGGAGACCCAGTACTTC. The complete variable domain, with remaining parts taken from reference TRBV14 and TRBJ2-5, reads EAGVTQFPSHSVIEKGQTVTLRCDPISGHDNLYWYRRVMGKEIKFLLHFVKESKQDESGMPNNRFLAERTGGTYSTLKVQPAELEDSGVYFCASSQVGQQETQYFGPGTRLLVL.

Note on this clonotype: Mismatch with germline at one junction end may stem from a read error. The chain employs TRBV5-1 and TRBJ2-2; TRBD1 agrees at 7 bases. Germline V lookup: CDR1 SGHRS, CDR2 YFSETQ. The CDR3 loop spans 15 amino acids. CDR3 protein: CASRHRDRYTEELFF. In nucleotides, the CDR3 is TGCGCCAGCAGACACCGGGACAGATACACCGAGGAGCTGTTTTTT.

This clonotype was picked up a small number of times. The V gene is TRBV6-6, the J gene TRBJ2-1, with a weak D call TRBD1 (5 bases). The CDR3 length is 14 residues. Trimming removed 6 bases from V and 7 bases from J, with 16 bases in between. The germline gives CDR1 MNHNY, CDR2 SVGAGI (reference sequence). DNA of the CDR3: TGTGCCAGCAGGATGGCAGGGCGAAATAATGAGCAGTTCTTC. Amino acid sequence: CASRMAGRNNEQFF.

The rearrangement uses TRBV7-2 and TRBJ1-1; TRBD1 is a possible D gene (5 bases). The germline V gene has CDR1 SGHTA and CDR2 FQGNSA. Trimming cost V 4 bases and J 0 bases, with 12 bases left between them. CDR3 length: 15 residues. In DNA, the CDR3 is TGTGCCAGCAGCTCCGACTCAGGGTTGAACACTGAAGCTTTCTTT. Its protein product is CASSSDSGLNTEAFF.

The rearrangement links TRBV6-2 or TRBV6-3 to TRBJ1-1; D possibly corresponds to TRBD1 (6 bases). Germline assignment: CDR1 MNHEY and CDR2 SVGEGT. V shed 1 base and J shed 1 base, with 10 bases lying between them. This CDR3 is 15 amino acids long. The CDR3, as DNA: TGTGCCAGCAGTTACTGGACAGCTAGGAACACTGAAGCTTTCTTT. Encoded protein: CASSYWTARNTEAFF.

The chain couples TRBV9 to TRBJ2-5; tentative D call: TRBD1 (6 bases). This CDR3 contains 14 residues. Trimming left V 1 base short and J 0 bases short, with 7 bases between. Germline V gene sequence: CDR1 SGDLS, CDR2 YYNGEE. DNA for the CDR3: TGTGCCAGCAGCGTAACAGGGAACCAAGAGACCCAGTACTTC. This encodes CASSVTGNQETQYF.

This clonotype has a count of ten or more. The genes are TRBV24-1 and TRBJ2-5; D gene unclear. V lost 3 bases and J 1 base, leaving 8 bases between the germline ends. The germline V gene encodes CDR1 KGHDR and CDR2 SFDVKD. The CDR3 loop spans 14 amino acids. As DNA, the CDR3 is TGTGCCACCAGTGATCCGTCATTCCAAGAGACCCAGTACTTC. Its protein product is CATSDPSFQETQYF.

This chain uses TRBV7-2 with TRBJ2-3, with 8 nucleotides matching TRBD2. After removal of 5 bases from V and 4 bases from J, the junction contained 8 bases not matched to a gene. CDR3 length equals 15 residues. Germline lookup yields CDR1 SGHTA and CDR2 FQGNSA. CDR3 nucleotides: TGTGCCAGCAGCCTGGGTAGCGGGACCCCAGATACGCAGTATTTT. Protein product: CASSLGSGTPDTQYF.

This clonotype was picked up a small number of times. CDR3 amino acids: CAPPLNRGRVAKNIQYF. For the CDR3, the DNA is TGTGCCCCGCCCTTGAACAGGGGGCGCGTGGCCAAAAACATTCAGTACTTC. J is TRBJ2-4 and V is TRBV24-1, with 9 bases matching TRBD1. Losses at the gene ends were 12 bases for V and 1 base for J; bases not matched to a gene: 15. This CDR3 has 17 residues. Germline loops: CDR1 KGHDR, CDR2 SFDVKD.